Shown below are 11 T cell receptor beta chains from a single sample sequenced in a study of T cell responses to AZD1222 COVID-19 vaccine. The method was immunoSEQ multiplex PCR; TCRdb's version includes in-frame clones alone and lacks a portion of them. The sample has around 140,000 clones; around 86% are singletons. The sample here was peripheral blood, taken on day 0 of AZD1222 vaccination. The receptor source for this set is an adult in good health.

This sequence joins TRBV7-9 and TRBJ1-1, with D unclear. Trimming cost V 5 bases and J 0 bases, with 7 bases left between them. Germline assignment: CDR1 SEHNR and CDR2 FQNEAQ (reference sequence). The CDR3 totals 13 residues. The chain's CDR3 is CASSQALNTEAFF. CDR3 bases: TGTGCCAGCAGCCAAGCCCTGAACACTGAAGCTTTCTTT.

The J gene is TRBJ2-2, the V gene TRBV9; D call uncertain. This CDR3 comprises 13 residues. Trimming left V 3 bases short and J 4 bases short, with 7 bases between. Germline-derived CDR1 and CDR2 are SGDLS and YYNGEE. The CDR3 loop is CASSAVVTGELFF. The CDR3 bases are TGTGCCAGCAGCGCCGTAGTCACCGGGGAGCTGTTTTTT.

This clone was observed a single time. This sequence joins TRBV6-7 and TRBJ2-2, with D unresolved. TRBV6-7 is sorted into the ORF group, with uncertain function. The CDR3 sequence is 15 residues long. V was pared by 0 bases and J by 7 bases, with 12 bases between. CDR3 DNA: TGTGCCAGCAGTTACTCGCTCCTTACCCACGGGGAGCTGTTTTTT. Translated, it gives CASSYSLLTHGELFF.

This clone occurred a few times. V is TRBV18 and J is TRBJ2-7; 14 positions match TRBD2. The CDR3 has 15 residues. The junction had 7 bases not matched to a gene; V was cut back by 5 bases and J by 7 bases. CDR1 KGHSH and CDR2 LQKENI come from the germline V gene. CDR3 coding DNA: TGTGCCAGCTCAGGGACTAGCGGGGGAGCTGCAGAGCAGTACTTC. It specifies CASSGTSGGAAEQYF.

This clone was observed a single time. This chain uses TRBV29-1 with TRBJ1-1; a weak D match, TRBD1 (5 bases). Looked up from germline, CDR1 is SQVTM and CDR2 is ANQGSEA. Trimming removed 3 bases at V and 4 bases at J, with 9 bases between. This CDR3 contains 12 residues. The CDR3 region is CSVEQGGTEAFF. The CDR3 nucleotides are TGCAGCGTTGAGCAGGGTGGCACTGAAGCTTTCTTT.

V and J are TRBV5-6 and TRBJ1-5, with a possible D match to TRBD1 (6 bases). Germline V gives CDR1 SGHDT, CDR2 YYEEEE. Between the trimmed V and J ends, which lost 4 bases and 3 bases, there was a span of 14 bases. The CDR3 runs 15 residues. The CDR3 loop reads CASSRGQIYNQPQHF. CDR3 DNA sequence: TGTGCCAGCAGCCGAGGACAGATTTACAATCAGCCCCAGCATTTT.

V gene TRBV29-1 combines with J gene TRBJ1-1; D call uncertain. Per germline, CDR1 SQVTM and CDR2 ANQGSEA. Trimming pared 4 bases from V and 7 bases from J, leaving 25 bases between. The CDR3 spans 16 residues. CDR3 residues: CSVVGRGRERSGEAFF. For the CDR3, the DNA is TGCAGCGTTGTAGGGCGTGGAAGAGAGAGGAGCGGTGAAGCTTTCTTT.

This chain connects TRBV7-2 to TRBJ2-7, with D unresolved. The CDR3 spans 13 residues. Germline loops: CDR1 SGHTA, CDR2 FQGNSA. V dropped 1 base and J dropped 2 bases, with 6 bases sitting between them. The CDR3 reads CASSLGGPYEQYF. CDR3 in DNA: TGTGCCAGCAGCTTAGGGGGTCCCTACGAGCAGTACTTC. Full variable domain (remainder filled in from reference TRBV7-2 and TRBJ2-7): GAGVSQSPSNKVTEKGKDVELRCDPISGHTALYWYRQSLGQGLEFLIYFQGNSAPDKSGLPSDRFSAERTGGSVSTLTIQRTQQEDSAVYLCASSLGGPYEQYFGPGTRLTVT.

The gene calls are TRBV2 and TRBJ1-5; D is unresolved. Germline V lookup: CDR1 SNHLY, CDR2 FYNNEI. Trimming stripped 3 bases from V and 4 bases from J, with 7 bases between. This CDR3 is built from 13 residues. CDR3 sequence: CASSDSRNQPQHF. The CDR3 DNA reads TGTGCCAGCAGTGATTCCAGGAATCAGCCCCAGCATTTT.

V usage is TRBV4-1 and J usage is TRBJ1-2; perhaps TRBD1 as D (6 bases). The CDR3 contains 17 residues. Germline V CDR1 and CDR2: MGHRA, YSYEKL. V was cut by 2 bases and J by 0 bases, with 16 bases left in between. CDR3 residues: CASSQLPTGLANYGYTF. The CDR3 coding sequence is TGCGCCAGCAGCCAACTACCCACAGGGTTGGCTAACTATGGCTACACCTTC.

The J gene is TRBJ2-3, the V gene TRBV7-9; no clear D gene. Germline-derived CDR1 and CDR2 are SEHNR and FQNEAQ (reference sequence). The CDR3 is 18 residues long. The V gene lost 1 base and the J gene lost 0 bases, with 17 bases spanning the gap. In nucleotides, the CDR3 is TGTGCCAGCAGCTTAGGGGCTGGAATGATCCTTAGCACAGATACGCAGTATTTT. Protein sequence: CASSLGAGMILSTDTQYF.